This entry lists 9 T cell receptor beta chains sequenced from one sample in a study of T cell repertoires in cytomegalovirus infection. Using its own MiXCR run on the reads, TCRdb lists one record per CDR3 protein. The repertoire has fewer than 200,000 distinct CDR3 sequences, 14% of them found once; the top ten carry 25% to 30%. Material: PBMCs. The receptors here all came from a human donor in good health (CMV status not recorded). Some clones in this sample may be carry-over from other donors' samples.

This clonotype was detected ten times or more. The CDR3 loop is CASSQMGAAYEQYF. CDR3 coding DNA: TGTGCCAGCAGTCAAATGGGGGCCGCCTACGAGCAGTACTTC. The chain is built from TRBV28 and TRBJ2-7, with a weak D call TRBD1 (6 bases). The V end lost 5 bases, the J end lost 2 bases, and 13 bases lay between the germline ends. Germline CDR1 MDHEN, CDR2 SYDVKM. This CDR3 contains 14 residues.

This clonotype was seen ten or more times. The chain is built from TRBV7-2 and TRBJ1-1; D is ambiguous. This CDR3 region has 11 residues. The germline V and J ends were trimmed by 8 bases and 4 bases, with 8 bases remaining between them. Germline V gene lookup returns CDR1 SGHTA and CDR2 FQGNSA. CDR3 protein: CASLHFTEAFF. The CDR3 DNA is TGTGCCAGCTTACACTTCACTGAAGCTTTCTTT.

The chain carries TRBV5-1 and TRBJ1-4; tentative D call: TRBD1 (5 bases). Germline assignment: CDR1 SGHRS and CDR2 YFSETQ. The CDR3 extends over 15 amino acids. V lost 0 bases and J lost 8, with 14 bases in between. The CDR3 nucleotides are TGCGCCAGCAGCTTGGGGAACCCAGGGATGGAAAAACTGTTTTTT. Translation gives CASSLGNPGMEKLFF.

The rearrangement uses TRBV5-1 and TRBJ2-7; 8 positions match TRBD1. V lost 2 bases, J lost 2 bases, and 3 bases stayed unmatched. CDR1 SGHRS and CDR2 YFSETQ come from the germline V gene. There are 14 residues in the CDR3. CDR3 protein: CASSFTGGPYEQYF. CDR3 coding DNA: TGCGCCAGCAGCTTTACAGGGGGACCCTACGAGCAGTACTTC.

The V and J genes are TRBV29-1 and TRBJ2-5; D is unresolved. The CDR3 spans 13 residues. CDR1 is SQVTM, CDR2 ANQGSEA, per germline. The V and J ends lost 7 bases and 2 bases respectively, with 14 bases between them. This chain's CDR3 is CSARRTEQETQYF. Written as DNA, the CDR3 is TGCAGCGCTCGCCGGACGGAGCAAGAGACCCAGTACTTC.

The table lists this clonotype with many counts. This rearrangement joins TRBV10-3 to TRBJ1-1; the D gene is possibly TRBD1 (6 bases). Deletions cut 6 bases from V and 11 bases from J, with 19 bases between. Germline V gives CDR1 ENHRY, CDR2 SYGVKD. The CDR3 sequence is 13 residues long. The CDR3 loop is CAISNRDTRTAFF. DNA of the CDR3: TGTGCCATCAGCAACCGGGACACCAGGACCGCTTTCTTT.

This clonotype was recorded many times. The V call is TRBV28, the J call TRBJ1-2; possible D gene TRBD1, 6 bases. V lost 4 bases, J lost 6 bases, and 12 bases lay in between. Looked up from germline, CDR1 is MDHEN and CDR2 is SYDVKM. The CDR3 runs to 13 residues. The CDR3 sequence: CASSYTGRHGYTF. CDR3 bases: TGTGCCAGCAGTTACACAGGGAGGCATGGCTACACCTTC.

This clonotype was seen more than once but under ten times. The chain links TRBV9 to TRBJ2-5; D assignment may be TRBD1 or TRBD2 (5 bases each). Germline V CDR1 and CDR2: SGDLS, YYNGEE. CDR3 length equals 14 residues. The ends were cut back, 3 bases at V and 7 bases at J, with 16 bases in the middle. CDR3 sequence: CASSEIGAKGTQYF. As DNA, the CDR3 is TGTGCCAGCAGCGAAATCGGGGCCAAGGGGACCCAGTACTTC. Full variable domain (missing parts from reference TRBV9 and TRBJ2-5): DSGVTQTPKHLITATGQRVTLRCSPRSGDLSVYWYQQSLDQGLQFLIQYYNGEERAKGNILERFSAQQFPDLHSELNLSSLELGDSALYFCASSEIGAKGTQYFGPGTRLLVL.

Ten or more counts support this clonotype. V and J are TRBV19 and TRBJ2-5, with TRBD1 matching over 12 bases. This CDR3 contains 15 residues. CDR1 is LNHDA and CDR2 is SQIVND in the germline V gene (reference sequence). V shed 4 bases and J 4 bases; nucleotides not matched to a gene: 4. CDR3 DNA: TGTGCCAGTAGTACAGGGACAGGGGGCGGAGAGACCCAGTACTTC. Its translation: CASSTGTGGGETQYF.